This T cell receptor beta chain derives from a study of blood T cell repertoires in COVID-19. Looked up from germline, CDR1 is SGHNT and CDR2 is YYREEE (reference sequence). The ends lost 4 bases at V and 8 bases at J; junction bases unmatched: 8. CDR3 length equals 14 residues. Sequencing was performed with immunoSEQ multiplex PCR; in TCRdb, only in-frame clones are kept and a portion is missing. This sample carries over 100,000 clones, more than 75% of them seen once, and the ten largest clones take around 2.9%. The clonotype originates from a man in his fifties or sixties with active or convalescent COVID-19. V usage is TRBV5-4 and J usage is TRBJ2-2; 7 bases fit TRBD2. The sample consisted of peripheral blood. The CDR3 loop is CASSDKAGVGELFF. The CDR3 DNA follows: TGTGCCAGCAGCGACAAGGCGGGGGTGGGGGAGCTGTTTTTT.